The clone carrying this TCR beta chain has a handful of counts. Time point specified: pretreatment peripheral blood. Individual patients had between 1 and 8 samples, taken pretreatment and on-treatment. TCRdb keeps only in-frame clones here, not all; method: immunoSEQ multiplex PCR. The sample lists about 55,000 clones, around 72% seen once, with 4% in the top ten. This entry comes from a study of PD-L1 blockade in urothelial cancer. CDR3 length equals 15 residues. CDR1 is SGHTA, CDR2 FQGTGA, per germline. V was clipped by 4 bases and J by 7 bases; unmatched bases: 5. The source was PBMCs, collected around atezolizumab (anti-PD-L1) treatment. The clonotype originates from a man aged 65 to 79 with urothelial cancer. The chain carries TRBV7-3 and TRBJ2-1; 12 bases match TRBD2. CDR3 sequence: CASSSLAGGRNEQFF. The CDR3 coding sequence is TGTGCCAGCAGCTCGCTAGCGGGGGGGCGGAATGAGCAGTTCTTC.